These 15 T cell receptor beta chains share one sample of origin, sequenced in a study of blood T cell repertoires in COVID-19. Generated by immunoSEQ multiplex PCR, the TCRdb table keeps only in-frame clones and is missing some. The sample yields around 170,000 clones, about nine tenths seen once. The sample comprised peripheral blood. Receptor source: a man aged 55 to 70 with acute or convalescent COVID-19.

The chain carries TRBV9 and TRBJ2-2, with D unresolved. Germline V CDR1 and CDR2: SGDLS, YYNGEE. The CDR3 extends over 12 amino acids. Between the trimmed V and J ends, which lost 4 bases and 6 bases, there was a span of 7 bases. This CDR3 is CASSFSAGELFF. CDR3 nucleotides: TGTGCCAGCAGCTTCAGCGCCGGGGAGCTGTTTTTT.

On this clone itself: The sample carries other DNA sequences with the same CDR3. The rearrangement joins TRBV19 to TRBJ1-2, with D perhaps matching TRBD1 (5 bases). The CDR3 length is 13 residues. Looked up from germline, CDR1 is LNHDA and CDR2 is SQIVND (reference sequence). Trimming removed 5 bases at V and 0 bases at J, with 7 bases between. The CDR3: CASSETANYGYTF. The DNA of the CDR3 is TGTGCCAGTAGTGAGACAGCTAACTATGGCTACACCTTC. Using reference TRBV19 and TRBJ1-2 for the parts outside the CDR3, the full variable domain is DGGITQSPKYLFRKEGQNVTLSCEQNLNHDAMYWYRQDPGQGLRLIYYSQIVNDFQKGDIAEGYSVSREKKESFPLTVTSAQKNPTAFYLCASSETANYGYTFGSGTRLTVV.

This rearrangement joins TRBV6-5 to TRBJ2-3, with a tentative D call TRBD2 (6 bases). The CDR3 runs 13 residues. V was trimmed by 2 bases and J by 3 bases, leaving 6 bases between them. Germline CDR1 and CDR2: MNHEY and SVGAGI. CDR3 DNA: TGTGCCAGCAGTTACGGGAGGACAGATACGCAGTATTTT. It is translated as CASSYGRTDTQYF.

CDR3 amino acids: CASSLRGGASGYTF. The CDR3 DNA sequence: TGTGCCAGCAGCTTAAGGGGTGGGGCCAGTGGCTACACCTTC. The gene calls are TRBV7-2 and TRBJ1-2; perhaps TRBD1 as D (5 bases). Trimming cost V 2 bases and J 7 bases, with 14 bases left between them. This CDR3 region has 14 residues. Germline V lookup: CDR1 SGHTA, CDR2 FQGNSA. The variable domain in full, completed from reference TRBV7-2 and TRBJ1-2, reads GAGVSQSPSNKVTEKGKDVELRCDPISGHTALYWYRQSLGQGLEFLIYFQGNSAPDKSGLPSDRFSAERTGGSVSTLTIQRTQQEDSAVYLCASSLRGGASGYTFGSGTRLTVV.

For the CDR3, the DNA is TGTGCCAGTAGCACGTGGGGACAGCAGAACACTGAAGCTTTCTTT. Its translation: CASSTWGQQNTEAFF. The chain combines TRBV19 with TRBJ1-1; 7 nucleotides match TRBD1. Germline CDR1 LNHDA, CDR2 SQIVND (reference sequence). Unmatched junction bases numbered 8, after V lost 6 bases and J lost 1 base. The CDR3 runs 15 residues.

The CDR3 sequence is CASSQVGGRGDTQYF. The CDR3 DNA sequence: TGTGCCAGCAGCCAAGTGGGCGGGAGGGGAGATACGCAGTATTTT. The V gene is TRBV3-1 (or the pseudogene TRBV3-2), the J gene TRBJ2-3, with 9 nucleotides matching TRBD2. The CDR3 length is 15 residues. Trimming cost V 1 base and J 5 bases; bases outside gene matches: 4. In germline, CDR1 is LGHDT, CDR2 YNNKEL (reference sequence).

The chain uses TRBV5-8 and TRBJ1-1; 9 nucleotides match TRBD1. The length of the CDR3 is 15 residues. V gave up 0 bases and J gave up 3 bases; unmatched junction bases: 3. Germline V gene sequence: CDR1 SGHTS, CDR2 YDEGEE. For the CDR3, the DNA is TGTGCCAGCAGCTTGGGGGACAGGGACCACACTGAAGCTTTCTTT. Protein: CASSLGDRDHTEAFF.

The V gene is TRBV4-3, the J gene TRBJ2-2; 12 positions match TRBD2. The CDR3 is made up of 18 amino acids. Losses at the gene ends were 0 bases for V and 0 bases for J; bases not matched to a gene: 2. The germline CDR1 and CDR2 sequences are LGHNA and YSLEER. CDR3 sequence (DNA): TGCGCCAGCAGCCAAGATACTAGCGGGGGGTCGAACACCGGGGAGCTGTTTTTT. Its protein product is CASSQDTSGGSNTGELFF.

This clone was recorded only once. The V gene is TRBV19, the J gene TRBJ2-7; D unclear. The CDR3 runs to 14 residues. CDR1 LNHDA and CDR2 SQIVND come from the germline V gene (reference sequence). V lost 6 bases and J lost 2, with 14 bases in between. The CDR3 reads CASSSTNIPYEQYF. The CDR3 DNA sequence: TGTGCCAGTAGCTCGACAAATATCCCCTACGAGCAGTACTTC.

This clone was seen only once. This chain uses TRBV19 with TRBJ2-2; D perhaps matches TRBD2 (6 bases). The germline V and J ends were trimmed by 2 bases and 4 bases, with 11 bases remaining between them. Germline V gene lookup returns CDR1 LNHDA and CDR2 SQIVND (reference sequence). The CDR3 is 15 amino acids. The DNA for the CDR3 is TGTGCCAGTAGTATAAGACGGGGGTCCACCGGGGAGCTGTTTTTT. As protein: CASSIRRGSTGELFF.

The genes are TRBV24-1 and TRBJ2-6; TRBD2 is a possible D gene (5 bases). CDR1 is KGHDR, CDR2 SFDVKD, per germline. The CDR3 is made up of 15 amino acids. V dropped 7 bases and J dropped 1 base, with 10 bases sitting between them. Written as DNA, the CDR3 is TGTGCCACCAGCCCCACGGGATCTGGGGCCAACGTCCTGACTTTC. Its protein is CATSPTGSGANVLTF.

The gene calls are TRBV3-1 (or the pseudogene TRBV3-2) and TRBJ1-1; 7 bases are shared with TRBD1. Germline trimming cut 5 bases from V and 4 bases from J; bases unmatched to any gene: 7. Per germline, CDR1 LGHDT and CDR2 YNNKEL (reference sequence). The CDR3 extends over 14 amino acids. The CDR3 loop is CASSLKQGSTEAFF. DNA for the CDR3: TGTGCCAGCAGCTTGAAACAGGGGAGCACTGAAGCTTTCTTT.

Concerning this clone itself: In the same sample, other DNA sequences code for this CDR3. The V gene is TRBV6-1, the J gene TRBJ1-3; D perhaps matches TRBD1 (5 bases). Germline values: CDR1 MNHNS, CDR2 SASEGT. The ends were cut back, 2 bases at V and 2 bases at J, with 10 bases in the middle. This CDR3 region has 15 residues. The CDR3 protein is CASSEPGGTGNTIYF. As DNA, the CDR3 is TGTGCCAGCAGTGAACCCGGGGGGACTGGAAACACCATATATTTT.

This chain links TRBV7-3 with TRBJ1-2; D is uncertain. CDR3 length equals 13 residues. The germline gives CDR1 SGHTA, CDR2 FQGTGA. V dropped 1 base and J dropped 4 bases, with 7 bases sitting between them. CDR3 in DNA: TGTGCCAGCAGCTTAAATGGAGGCTATGGCTACACCTTC. This encodes CASSLNGGYGYTF.

Concerning this clone: The sample holds other DNA sequences that translate to the same CDR3. The chain links TRBV9 to TRBJ2-2; 9 nucleotides agree with TRBD2. The CDR3 has 15 amino acids. The germline V gene encodes CDR1 SGDLS and CDR2 YYNGEE. V gave up 5 bases and J gave up 1 base; unmatched junction bases: 3. The DNA of the CDR3 is TGTGCCAGCAGTCCGACTAGCGGGAACACCGGGGAGCTGTTTTTT. Its protein product is CASSPTSGNTGELFF.